This passage covers 21 T cell receptor beta chains from one sample sequenced in a study of shared clonotypes between healthy human individuals. Produced via immunoSEQ multiplex PCR; TCRdb's table is partial and in-frame only. The sample consists of 850,000 to 1,100,000 clones, about 80% of them appearing once. The sample taken for sequencing was memory CD4+ T cells from PBMCs. Noted subset: CD45RA-negative fraction. The origin of the receptors is a man aged 18 to 29 in good health. Some clones in this sample may be carry-over from other donors' samples.

In its sample, this clone was seen once. The chain recombines TRBV5-1 with TRBJ2-1, with TRBD2 matching 10 bases. V lost 0 bases and J lost 5; bases outside the gene matches: 8. The germline V gene has CDR1 SGHRS and CDR2 YFSETQ. This CDR3 is built from 17 residues. This chain's CDR3 is CASSLASSGRGNNEQFF. CDR3 nucleotide sequence: TGCGCCAGCAGCTTGGCTTCTAGCGGGAGAGGCAACAATGAGCAGTTCTTC.

In this sample, this clone turned up a few times. CDR3 protein: CASSYPRESASSYEQYF. CDR3 coding DNA: TGTGCCAGCAGCTACCCCCGGGAGAGCGCTAGCTCCTACGAGCAGTACTTC. The chain couples TRBV11-1 to TRBJ2-7, with D tentatively TRBD2 (6 bases). The V gene's germline CDR1 is SGHAT and CDR2 FQDESV (reference sequence). The CDR3 covers 17 residues. Trimming shortened V by 4 bases and J by 0 bases, and 19 bases separated the two germline ends.

The gene calls are TRBV7-6 and TRBJ2-1; D not resolved. Trimming removed 3 bases from V and 10 bases from J, with 10 bases in between. The CDR3 consists of 12 residues. The germline gives CDR1 SGHVS, CDR2 FNYEAQ. The CDR3 nucleotides read TGTGCCAGCAGCTTGGTGCACGAGGAGCAGTTCTTC. It translates to CASSLVHEEQFF.

The CDR3 reads CASSLAGLAGGTGELFF. For the CDR3, the DNA is TGCGCCAGCAGCTTGGCCGGACTAGCGGGAGGCACCGGGGAGCTGTTTTTT. The rearrangement uses TRBV5-1 and TRBJ2-2; 14 bases are a match to TRBD2. This CDR3 is 17 amino acids long. Trimming at V came to 0 bases and at J to 4 bases, leaving 2 bases not matched to a gene. CDR1 is SGHRS, CDR2 YFSETQ, per germline.

The chain carries TRBV21-1 and TRBJ2-7; TRBD2 was called by the table and not checked on the DNA. TRBV21-1 is flagged as a pseudogene. This CDR3 region has 18 residues. The CDR3 DNA is TGTGCCAGCAGCACCCGGACTGATACTAGCGGGAGTTCTCACGAGCAGTACTTC. The encoded protein is CASSTRTDTSGSSHEQYF.

The chain is built from TRBV7-9 and TRBJ2-6; a weak D match, TRBD2 (5 bases). The V gene lost 5 bases and the J gene lost 2 bases, with 22 bases spanning the gap. The CDR3 covers 19 residues. Germline V lookup: CDR1 SEHNR, CDR2 FQNEAQ (reference sequence). The CDR3 nucleotides are TGTGCCAGCAGCGAATCCCTCGCGGGTAGGATAACTGGGGCCAACGTCCTGACTTTC. Translating gives CASSESLAGRITGANVLTF.

J is TRBJ2-7 and V is TRBV7-7, with 9 nucleotides matching TRBD2. This CDR3 is built from 17 residues. Trimming at V came to 0 bases and at J to 5 bases, leaving 11 bases not matched to a gene. The germline V gene encodes CDR1 SSHAT and CDR2 FNYEAQ (reference sequence). The CDR3 loop reads CASSLARFSGRSNEQYF. Here the CDR3 DNA reads TGTGCCAGCAGCTTAGCGCGGTTTAGCGGGAGATCTAACGAGCAGTACTTC.

The chain joins TRBV4-3 to TRBJ2-3; D might be TRBD2 (5 bases). Trimming stripped 4 bases from V and 4 bases from J, with 15 bases between. Germline CDR1 LGHNA, CDR2 YSLEER. This CDR3 is built from 15 residues. The CDR3 loop reads CASSPGVAGADTQYF. The CDR3 DNA reads TGCGCCAGCAGCCCCGGGGTCGCCGGGGCAGATACGCAGTATTTT.

V usage is TRBV9 and J usage is TRBJ2-1; D is perhaps TRBD2 (5 bases). The V gene's germline CDR1 is SGDLS and CDR2 YYNGEE. The CDR3 has 14 residues. Trimming cost V 3 bases and J 4 bases, with 11 bases left between them. This CDR3 reads CASSALTSYNEQFF. The DNA for the CDR3 is TGTGCCAGCAGCGCCCTAACTAGTTACAATGAGCAGTTCTTC.

This clone was detected only a few times. Given a much more abundant clone one base away, this may be a read error. Other DNA sequences in the same sample also yield this CDR3. This sequence joins TRBV5-1 and TRBJ2-1; D remains ambiguous. Trimming cost V 0 bases and J 3 bases, with 4 bases left between them. CDR3 size: 13 residues. The germline V gene has CDR1 SGHRS and CDR2 YFSETQ. The DNA of the CDR3 is TGCGCCAGCAGCTTGGCTAGCTACAATGAGCAGTTCTTC. Its protein product is CASSLASYNEQFF.

The V call is TRBV9, the J call TRBJ2-2; no clear D. The CDR3 is 12 residues long. CDR1 SGDLS and CDR2 YYNGEE come from the germline V gene. Trimming cost V 0 bases and J 7 bases, with 4 bases left between them. Written as DNA, the CDR3 is TGTGCCAGCAGCGTAGTTTTCGGGGAGCTGTTTTTT. Translated, it gives CASSVVFGELFF.

The chain recombines TRBV28 with TRBJ1-3, with TRBD1 matching over 8 bases. The length of the CDR3 is 14 residues. Germline CDR1 MDHEN, CDR2 SYDVKM. V was pared by 6 bases and J by 6 bases, with 7 bases of the junction left unmatched. DNA of the CDR3: TGTGCCAGCAGGATGGGGACAGGTACAAACACCATATATTTT. It translates to CASRMGTGTNTIYF.

This chain links TRBV30 with TRBJ2-5; D is unresolved. The CDR3 extends over 13 amino acids. Germline values: CDR1 GTSNPN, CDR2 SVGIG (reference sequence). V lost 0 bases and J 2 bases, leaving 7 bases between the germline ends. CDR3 nucleotide sequence: TGTGCCTGGAGTGTACAGCAGCAAGAGACCCAGTACTTC. This gives the protein CAWSVQQQETQYF.

The CDR3 sequence: CASSNRDRAIYGYTF. CDR3 coding DNA: TGTGCCAGCAGTAACCGGGACAGGGCTATCTATGGCTACACCTTC. The gene calls are TRBV5-4 and TRBJ1-2; 9 nucleotides line up with TRBD1. The CDR3 runs to 15 residues. Germline loops: CDR1 SGHNT, CDR2 YYREEE (reference sequence). The V segment lost 5 bases and the J segment 4 bases; nucleotides outside the gene matches: 9.

The rearrangement uses TRBV2 and TRBJ1-1; D gene uncertain. CDR1 and CDR2 (germline): SNHLY, FYNNEI. The CDR3 totals 13 residues. V was trimmed by 5 bases and J by 4 bases, leaving 11 bases between them. The CDR3 DNA sequence: TGTGCCAGCAGTACCGGTTTTGGCACTGAAGCTTTCTTT. Residues: CASSTGFGTEAFF.

The table lists this clone with a count of one. V is TRBV18 and J is TRBJ2-1; 8 positions match TRBD2. The CDR3 sequence is 15 residues long. The V segment lost 2 bases and the J segment 8 bases; nucleotides outside the gene matches: 8. Germline-derived CDR1 and CDR2 are KGHSH and LQKENI. The CDR3 nucleotides read TGTGCCAGCTCACCAGAGAGCGGGAGTGCGGATGAGCAGTTCTTC. Translation gives CASSPESGSADEQFF.

This chain joins TRBV7-4 and TRBJ2-7, with D perhaps TRBD2 (7 bases). V lost 5 bases to trimming and J lost 7 bases, with 21 bases between them. CDR1 is SGHVT, CDR2 SQSDAQ, per germline. The CDR3 sequence is 15 residues long. DNA for the CDR3: TGTGCCAGCAGCCCGAGGGGGGGCAGAGTAGTAGAGCAGTACTTC. Its protein is CASSPRGGRVVEQYF.

This chain joins TRBV16 and TRBJ1-5; D gene ambiguous. There are 15 residues in the CDR3. With 6 bases removed from V and 1 base from J, the gap between germline ends came to 13 bases. Germline V gene sequence: CDR1 KGHSY, CDR2 FQNENV. The CDR3 sequence: CASRPLAESNQPQHF. CDR3 DNA sequence: TGTGCCAGCAGACCCCTGGCAGAGAGCAATCAGCCCCAGCATTTT.

Concerning this clone itself: Other DNA sequences in the sample encode the same CDR3. The rearrangement links TRBV2 to TRBJ2-5, with a tentative D call TRBD2 (6 bases). The V and J ends lost 4 bases and 5 bases respectively, with 11 bases between them. This CDR3 has 13 amino acids. CDR1 is SNHLY and CDR2 is FYNNEI in the germline V gene. The CDR3 bases are TGTGCCAGCAGTGGGGACTTGGGCGAGACCCAGTACTTC. The encoded protein is CASSGDLGETQYF.

This clone was detected only a few times. J is TRBJ2-7 and V is TRBV5-1; 8 bases map to TRBD1. The V gene end was trimmed by 2 bases and the J gene end by 2 bases; junction bases not matched to a gene: 6. CDR3 length: 15 residues. From germline, CDR1 is SGHRS and CDR2 YFSETQ. The CDR3 sequence: CASSLGQGRTYEQYF. As DNA, the CDR3 is TGCGCCAGCAGCTTAGGACAGGGAAGGACCTACGAGCAGTACTTC.

In its sample, this clone was seen a few times. A clone one base away is much larger, so this may be a read error. The rearrangement joins TRBV4-3 to TRBJ1-2, with D possibly matching TRBD1 (5 bases). The V and J ends lost 3 bases and 5 bases respectively, with 22 bases between them. The CDR3 loop spans 17 amino acids. Germline values: CDR1 LGHNA, CDR2 YSLEER. DNA of the CDR3: TGCGCCAGCAGCCACATCCCGGCGGGGGTCATGGGGTATGGCTACACCTTC. Its translation: CASSHIPAGVMGYGYTF.